One T cell receptor beta chain is described in this entry. Here immunoSEQ multiplex PCR was the method, and the copy in TCRdb shows in-frame clones only, minus some. The sample contains approximately 70,000 clones, around 92% of which appear only once. The data belong to a study of technical replicates of blood from a handful of donors. Germline lookup yields CDR1 MGHDK and CDR2 SYGVNS. V was cut by 1 base and J by 6 bases, with 12 bases left in between. CDR3 length: 14 amino acids. The gene calls are TRBV25-1 and TRBJ1-1, with D possibly matching TRBD1 (5 bases). Sequenced sample: T cells isolated from PBMCs. The receptor was isolated from a human donor in good health. The CDR3 coding sequence is TGTGCCAGCAGTGAATTTCACAGGAGAGCTGAAGCTTTCTTT. Amino acid sequence: CASSEFHRRAEAFF.